One and the same sample provided the 15 T cell receptor beta chains below, sequenced in a study of T cells in localized non-small cell lung cancer. TCRdb's copy holds only in-frame clones and misses some; the assay was immunoSEQ multiplex PCR. The sample lists over a thousand clones; roughly 24% were seen once. The specimen was lung tumor tissue, collected before any cancer treatment. These receptors all come from a female donor older than 55 with stage II lung adenocarcinoma.

The table lists this clone with a count of one. The chain employs TRBV14 and TRBJ2-2; 9 bases agree with TRBD2. CDR1 is SGHDN and CDR2 is FVKESK in the germline V gene. The CDR3 extends over 15 amino acids. V lost 3 bases to trimming and J lost 7 bases; unmatched junction nucleotides: 6. The chain's CDR3 is CASSHASGTVGELFF. DNA of the CDR3: TGTGCCAGCAGCCACGCTAGCGGGACGGTCGGGGAGCTGTTTTTT.

This chain joins TRBV5-1 and TRBJ1-3; D gene ambiguous. The V end lost 3 bases, the J end lost 0 bases, and 10 bases lay between the germline ends. The CDR3 has 15 amino acids. Germline V gene sequence: CDR1 SGHRS, CDR2 YFSETQ. In nucleotides, the CDR3 is TGCGCCAGCAGCTCCCACTCGAGCTCTGGAAACACCATATATTTT. As protein: CASSSHSSSGNTIYF.

This clone is categorized as medium-sized. The chain is built from TRBV11-3 and TRBJ2-1; TRBD2 matches 7 bases. CDR3 length: 18 amino acids. Germline CDR1 and CDR2: SGHNT and YENEEA. V dropped 3 bases and J dropped 6; count of bases not matched to a gene: 17. The CDR3 DNA is TGTGCCAGCAGCTTGAGGACTAGAAGGGCTGGGGGACGCAATGAGCAGTTCTTC. This sequence encodes CASSLRTRRAGGRNEQFF. Variable domain in full (rest from reference TRBV11-3 and TRBJ2-1): EAGVVQSPRYKIIEKKQPVAFWCNPISGHNTLYWYLQNLGQGPELLIRYENEEAVDDSQLPKDRFSAERLKGVDSTLKIQPAELGDSAVYLCASSLRTRRAGGRNEQFFGPGTRLTVL.

This clone was counted between two and nine times. The J gene is TRBJ2-3, the V gene TRBV6-8, with D possibly matching TRBD1 (5 bases). This CDR3 region has 15 residues. Germline V lookup: CDR1 MNHGY, CDR2 SAAAGT. Trimming took off 5 bases at V and 0 bases at J, with 12 bases between the two ends. CDR3 coding DNA: TGTGCCAGCAGTGGGCGGACACTAAGCACAGATACGCAGTATTTT. Translated, it gives CASSGRTLSTDTQYF.

The chain employs TRBV11-3 and TRBJ1-3; D is undetermined. Germline V CDR1 and CDR2: SGHNT, YENEEA. The CDR3 runs to 14 residues. V lost 1 base and J 0 bases, leaving 4 bases between the germline ends. The CDR3 DNA reads as TGTGCCAGCAGCTTAGTCAGCTCTGGAAACACCATATATTTT. As protein: CASSLVSSGNTIYF.

The chain couples TRBV28 to TRBJ1-4, with D possibly matching TRBD1 (6 bases). The CDR3 spans 14 residues. Per germline, CDR1 MDHEN and CDR2 SYDVKM. Trimming stripped 8 bases from V and 4 bases from J, with 14 bases between. CDR3 nucleotide sequence: TGTGCCAGCCGACAAACAGGGTATAATGAAAAACTGTTTTTT. This translates into CASRQTGYNEKLFF.

This clone was found a few times. The chain employs TRBV11-3 and TRBJ2-3; 12 nucleotides line up with TRBD2. Trimming cost V 3 bases and J 2 bases; bases outside gene matches: 3. The CDR3 loop spans 16 amino acids. CDR1 SGHNT and CDR2 YENEEA come from the germline V gene. This CDR3 reads CASSFRLAGDTDTQYF. The DNA for the CDR3 is TGTGCCAGCAGCTTTAGACTAGCGGGGGACACAGATACGCAGTATTTT.

This sequence joins TRBV7-5 and TRBJ2-1; the D call in the table, TRBD2, was not verified against the DNA. TRBV7-5 is labeled a pseudogene. The CDR3 is made up of 18 amino acids. CDR3 amino acids: CASSSGLAGAYGYNEQFF. CDR3 in DNA: TGTGCCAGCAGCTCGGGACTAGCGGGAGCCTACGGGTACAATGAGCAGTTCTTC.

This clone has only a few counts. V is TRBV28 and J is TRBJ2-1; D gene uncertain. This CDR3 region has 13 residues. Per germline, CDR1 MDHEN and CDR2 SYDVKM. V was pared by 5 bases and J by 2 bases, with 7 bases between. This chain's CDR3 is CASSGWPYNEQFF. The CDR3, as DNA: TGTGCCAGCAGTGGGTGGCCCTACAATGAGCAGTTCTTC.

This clone has just a few counts. The chain joins TRBV18 to TRBJ1-5; D possibly corresponds to TRBD1 (5 bases). V was clipped by 2 bases and J by 1 base, with 12 bases between them. This CDR3 is built from 16 residues. Germline V gene data show CDR1 as KGHSH and CDR2 as LQKENI. The CDR3 sequence is CASSPNHAGSNQPQHF. The CDR3 nucleotides read TGTGCCAGCTCACCAAACCATGCAGGGAGCAATCAGCCCCAGCATTTT.

In DNA form, the CDR3 reads TGTGCCTGGAGTAAGGCAGTAAGGACAGATACGCAGTATTTT. This sequence encodes CAWSKAVRTDTQYF. V and J are TRBV30 and TRBJ2-3; D unclear. CDR3 size: 14 residues. Germline V gene lookup returns CDR1 GTSNPN and CDR2 SVGIG (reference sequence). V was cut by 2 bases and J by 3 bases, with 12 bases left in between.

The genes are TRBV28 and TRBJ2-7; D gene ambiguous. This CDR3 spans 12 amino acids. Germline CDR1 reads MDHEN; CDR2 reads SYDVKM. Trimming took off 0 bases at V and 4 bases at J, with 4 bases between the two ends. CDR3 amino acids: CASSLWQYEQYF. CDR3 nucleotides: TGTGCCAGCAGTTTATGGCAGTACGAGCAGTACTTC. The whole variable domain, filled in from reference TRBV28 and TRBJ2-7, reads DVKVTQSSRYLVKRTGEKVFLECVQDMDHENMFWYRQDPGLGLRLIYFSYDVKMKEKGDIPEGYSVSREKKERFSLILESASTNQTSMYLCASSLWQYEQYFGPGTRLTVT.

V usage is TRBV11-3 and J usage is TRBJ1-6; a possible D gene is TRBD1 (5 bases). Per the germline V gene, CDR1 is SGHNT and CDR2 is YENEEA. The CDR3 spans 18 residues. Trimming removed 1 base from V and 9 bases from J, with 22 bases in between. The CDR3 DNA reads as TGTGCCAGCAGCTTAGTGGCAGGGTACGCCCCCGCCCCTTCACCCCTCCACTTT. Its protein is CASSLVAGYAPAPSPLHF. Together with reference TRBV11-3 and TRBJ1-6, the CDR3 gives the full variable domain: EAGVVQSPRYKIIEKKQPVAFWCNPISGHNTLYWYLQNLGQGPELLIRYENEEAVDDSQLPKDRFSAERLKGVDSTLKIQPAELGDSAVYLCASSLVAGYAPAPSPLHFGNGTRLTVT.

The chain uses TRBV18 and TRBJ2-1; 8 bases fit TRBD1. The CDR3 totals 16 residues. V dropped 4 bases and J dropped 0; count of bases not matched to a gene: 5. Germline V gene lookup returns CDR1 KGHSH and CDR2 LQKENI. CDR3 DNA sequence: TGTGCCAGCTCACGCCAACAGGGGGGCTCCTACAATGAGCAGTTCTTC. Protein sequence: CASSRQQGGSYNEQFF.

This clone was seen a handful of times. The chain carries TRBV15 and TRBJ1-2; TRBD1 aligns across 12 bases. V was clipped by 5 bases and J by 8 bases; unmatched bases: 12. From germline, CDR1 is LNHNV and CDR2 YYDKDF (reference sequence). CDR3 length equals 16 residues. The chain's CDR3 is CATSRPGQGADRGYTF. The CDR3, as DNA: TGTGCCACCAGCCGACCGGGACAGGGGGCCGATAGGGGCTACACCTTC.